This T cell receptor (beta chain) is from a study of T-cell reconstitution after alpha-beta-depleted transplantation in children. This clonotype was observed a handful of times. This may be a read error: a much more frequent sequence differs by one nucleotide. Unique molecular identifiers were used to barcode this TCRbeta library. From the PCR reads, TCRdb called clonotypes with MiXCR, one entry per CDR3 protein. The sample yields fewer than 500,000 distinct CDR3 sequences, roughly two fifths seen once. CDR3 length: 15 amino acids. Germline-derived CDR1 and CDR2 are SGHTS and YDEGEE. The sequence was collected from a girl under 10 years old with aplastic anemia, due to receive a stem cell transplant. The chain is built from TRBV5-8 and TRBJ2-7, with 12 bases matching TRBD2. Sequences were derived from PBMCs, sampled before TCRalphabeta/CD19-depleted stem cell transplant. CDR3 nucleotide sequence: TGTGCCATCAGCCGCAGGACTAGCGGGATCTACGAGCAGTACTTC. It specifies CAISRRTSGIYEQYF.